The clone carrying this TCR beta chain appeared many times. The library was built for alpha chains, so this beta chain is an off-target read and its size means little. The CDR3 is 16 amino acids. Germline V gene lookup returns CDR1 SEHNR and CDR2 FQNEAQ (reference sequence). V lost 2 bases and J 4 bases, leaving 17 bases between the germline ends. Time point meaning: sample taken at primary tumor resection. Unsorted whole RNA samples from tumor, nontumor lung or frozen PBMC were sequenced. Untreated early-stage non-small cell lung cancer patients, about 70 in total, were the donors. This entry is derived from a study of spatial heterogeneity in lung cancer. Turning to the study itself: Detection of beta-chain sequences consistently exceeded that of alpha-chain sequences. Averaged across combinations, each unique TCR and UMI pairing appeared more than ten times in raw reads, which were uncorrected.

TCRdb independently ran MiXCR on the 5' RACE reads; one entry per CDR3 protein. The sample shows approximately 12,000 distinct CDR3 sequences, 6.2% of them seen only once. The sequence was collected from a male donor with early-stage non-small cell lung cancer. The sample was normal lung tissue next to the tumor, taken at surgery. This chain joins TRBV7-9 and TRBJ1-1, with D possibly matching TRBD1 (5 bases). CDR3 protein: CASSLLGTSETTEAFF. The DNA for the CDR3 is TGTGCCAGCAGCTTATTAGGGACTTCCGAGACCACTGAAGCTTTCTTT.